A single sample is the source of the 8 T cell receptor beta chains below, sequenced in a study of blood T cell repertoires in COVID-19. This table comes from immunoSEQ multiplex PCR, and its TCRdb copy is limited to in-frame clones, with some not included. The sample contains roughly 280,000 clones, 75% to 90% of which appear only once. The specimen was PBMCs or T cells enriched from blood (not recorded which). These receptors were taken from a woman between 18 and 29 years old who had recovered from COVID-19.

In nucleotides, the CDR3 is TGTGCCAGCAGGAGCCTCAGGGAAGATAACTCCAAAAACATTCAGTACTTC. Its protein product is CASRSLREDNSKNIQYF. The chain carries TRBV27 and TRBJ2-4; D is possibly TRBD1 (5 bases). CDR1 is MNHEY, CDR2 SMNVEV, per germline (reference sequence). This CDR3 region has 17 residues. V was trimmed by 6 bases and J by 2 bases, leaving 20 bases between them.

The V and J genes are TRBV5-1 and TRBJ1-5, with 8 bases lining up with TRBD1. Trimming took 2 bases from V and 16 from J; bases not matched to a gene: 11. In germline, CDR1 is SGHRS, CDR2 YFSETQ. This CDR3 has 13 residues. Here the CDR3 DNA reads TGCGCCAGCAGCTTCAACCTGGGGACAGGCCTACATTTT. Its translation: CASSFNLGTGLHF.

The chain carries TRBV7-2 and TRBJ2-7, with TRBD1 identical over 12 bases. J was trimmed by 0 bases and V by 5 bases; bases with no gene match: 2. Germline loops: CDR1 SGHTA, CDR2 FQGNSA. The CDR3 has 15 residues. The CDR3 loop reads CASSQGQGASYEQYF. CDR3 bases: TGTGCCAGCAGCCAGGGACAGGGGGCCTCCTACGAGCAGTACTTC.

The CDR3 loop is CASSQDISYNSPLHF. The CDR3 DNA follows: TGTGCCAGCAGCCAAGATATCAGTTATAATTCACCCCTCCACTTT. This chain uses TRBV14 with TRBJ1-6; the D is unclear. V was clipped by 0 bases and J by 4 bases, with 7 bases between them. This CDR3 is 15 amino acids long. Germline V gene sequence: CDR1 SGHDN, CDR2 FVKESK.

Regarding this clone: One end of the junction does not line up with germline, which may come from a read error. This sequence joins TRBV28 and TRBJ2-5; perhaps D is TRBD1 or TRBD2 (6 bases each). The CDR3 extends over 14 amino acids. Per germline, CDR1 MDHEN and CDR2 SYDVKM. CDR3 region: CASRLGGTGETQYF. The DNA for the CDR3 is TGTGCCAGCCGTTTAGGGGGGACGGGAGAGACCCAGTACTTC.

This clone came up once. The chain links TRBV7-2 to TRBJ2-7; D remains unclear. Germline V gene sequence: CDR1 SGHTA, CDR2 FQGNSA. The CDR3 loop spans 14 amino acids. Trimming cost V 1 base and J 1 base, with 8 bases left between them. CDR3 DNA: TGTGCCAGCAGCTTAGTAGGCGGATCCTACGAGCAGTACTTC. Its translation is CASSLVGGSYEQYF.

The chain employs TRBV19 and TRBJ1-3, with D tentatively TRBD1 (5 bases). The V gene's germline CDR1 is LNHDA and CDR2 SQIVND (reference sequence). This CDR3 has 17 residues. Trimming shortened V by 3 bases and J by 0 bases, and 15 bases separated the two germline ends. The CDR3 loop reads CASSIQVQVGSGNTIYF. The DNA of the CDR3 is TGTGCCAGTAGTATTCAGGTACAGGTCGGCTCTGGAAACACCATATATTTT.

The V call is TRBV20-1, the J call TRBJ2-7; no clear D. The CDR3 is 11 residues long. The germline CDR1 and CDR2 sequences are DFQATT and SNEGSKA (reference sequence). V shed 3 bases and J shed 7 bases, with 10 bases lying between them. The CDR3: CSASHGSEQYF. For the CDR3, the DNA is TGCAGTGCTAGTCACGGGTCTGAGCAGTACTTC.